The clone carrying this T cell receptor beta chain was seen at least ten times. TCRdb called the PCR reads again in MiXCR, with one record for every CDR3 protein. This table has more than 85,000 distinct CDR3 sequences, about 50% appearing once. The data were taken from a study of CDR3 diversity in severe acne. The CDR3 runs 15 residues. Germline loops: CDR1 MNHNY, CDR2 SVGAGI (reference sequence). V was shortened by 2 bases and J by 7 bases, with 14 bases between the two germline ends. The clonotype comes from a male donor in good health, serving as a control. Sequenced input: blood. The rearrangement links TRBV6-6 to TRBJ2-2; tentative D call: TRBD1 (5 bases). The CDR3 nucleotides read TGTGCCAGCAGTTACGGCCAGGGTGGTATCGGGGAGCTGTTTTTT. Translated: CASSYGQGGIGELFF.